This T cell receptor beta chain was recorded in a study of siplizumab effects on memory and regulatory T cells. The CDR3 totals 14 residues. V was trimmed by 0 bases and J by 2 bases, leaving 9 bases between them. CDR1 and CDR2 from the germline V gene are SGHKS and YYEKEE (reference sequence). The protocol was immunoSEQ multiplex PCR, while the TCRdb copy is restricted to in-frame clones and leaves out a portion. Of approximately 100,000 clones in the sample, over 85% are singletons; the top ten hold over 0.15%. Sequencing was carried out using non-Treg CD4+ T cells sorted from blood. The chain uses TRBV5-5 and TRBJ2-7; D unclear. The receptor was derived from a human donor in good health. DNA of the CDR3: TGTGCCAGCAGCTTGGCTGGCCCACCCTACGAGCAGTACTTC. Translating it yields CASSLAGPPYEQYF.